This TCR beta chain was sequenced for a study of molecular identifiers for immune sequencing clone quantification (dated by TCRdb to between 2018 and 2020). Broadly, across the study: For a replicate experiment, the RNA from either about 20,000 or 100,000 naive CD8 T cells was divided into five aliquots, and four of those aliquots went on to sequencing. CD8 T cells were used in a methods study to benchmark molecular-identifier clustering-based TCR repertoire sequencing (MIDCIRS) and TCR RNA copy counting. Study-wide findings and limitations: In CMV-specific effector cells, over 98% of molecules were held by clones above 20 RNA copies, whereas under 1% of molecules were held by such clones in naive cells. Modeling indicated 2.5 to 3.5 TCR RNA copies recovered per cell, compared with about ten by digital PCR, which implies a capture efficiency of approximately 29%. Identical TCR molecules sharing a barcode could cause highly expanded clone sizes to be underestimated. Without barcode sub-clustering, chimeric consensus sequences inflated TCR diversity; chimeras reached as high as 47%. The naive libraries included spiked-in Jurkat TCR RNA (around nine copies' worth), and this Jurkat TCR RNA is not part of the donor repertoire. A single cell's worth of spiked-in Jurkat TCR RNA was reported detectable even among 750,000 to 1,000,000 naive CD8 T cells.

To note about this clonotype: Its cognate antigen has yet to be identified. The record has no base qualities; no much larger clone is one base away.

Libraries of naive CD8 T cells were built from anywhere between roughly 17,000 and 1,000,000 sorted cells, with 10%, 30% or 50% of the purified RNA used. Naive CD8 T cells were FACS-sorted as CD8+CD4-CCR7+CD45RA+ on a BD FACSAria II into RLT Plus buffer. Detection sensitivity was tested by spiking Jurkat RNA equal to approximately 9 TCR copies' worth into samples containing roughly 19,000-1,000,000 naive CD8 T cells. CD8 T cells were enriched with RosetteSep CD8+ T Cell Enrichment Cocktail and Ficoll-Paque, followed by ACK red cell lysis. Libraries were constructed by PCR. The sequencing machine was a NextSeq 500. Preparation of bulk TCR libraries followed a previously described approach, with the TCR primers listed in Table S5. Total RNA was purified with the Qiagen AllPrep DNA/RNA kit. Reads from multiple sequencing runs of the same library were pooled before analysis. The source study handled its data this way. Only reads with exact TCR constant sequence were kept, trimmed to 150 nt, and grouped by their 12-nt molecular barcodes. Reads in each barcode group were sub-clustered using a 15% Levenshtein threshold, and a quality-weighted consensus sequence was built for each RNA molecule. Non-functional sequences were discarded, and so were lower-count sequences lying one edit away from another sequence. Barcode sub-clusters with fewer than 20% of the maximum read count were removed, based on fitting two negative binomial distributions. Using fastp trimming at Q25 and MiXCR clonotype assembly, TCRdb reanalyzed the public sequencing data and kept in-frame beta chains. CDR3 protein duplicates are merged, each entry listing the most common genes and DNA. TCRdb assigned the V and J calls; the authors' analysis was not used. Within this sample are hundreds of thousands of distinct CDR3 sequences, with about 25% of them counted one time only. The biggest ten clones account for 0.7% to 0.95% of the sample.

Trimming costs V 6 bases and J 6 bases, and their ends lie 13 bases apart. The CDR3 covers 13 residues, taking in both the cysteine and the phenylalanine. Only CDR3 DNA is held: 39 bases, read in frame from base 1. The specimen was naive CD8+ T cells from blood, with Jurkat cell RNA spiked in. The cell subset or site tag for this specimen amounts to: FACS-sorted CD8+CD4-CCR7+CD45RA+ naive T cells. This receptor was taken from a human donor in good health. Some libraries in this study had Jurkat cell RNA spiked in. The chain is assembled from TRBV12-3 or TRBV12-4 and TRBJ2-3, and TRBD1 may be the D gene, going by 5 matching bases. The sequenced DNA is TGTGCCAGCAGCCACGACAGAACCGATACGCAGTATTTT. Its protein product is CASSHDRTDTQYF.